The 5 T cell receptor beta chains presented below share a single source sample, sequenced in a study of T cell responses to AZD1222 COVID-19 vaccine. Clones were sequenced by immunoSEQ multiplex PCR, and TCRdb holds only the in-frame ones, with some missing. The table lists roughly 190,000 clones, just over 90% of them singletons. The source was peripheral blood, collected on day 0 of AZD1222 vaccination. These receptors were taken from an adult in good health.

This rearrangement joins TRBV7-6 to TRBJ2-1; TRBD2 matches 10 bases. The CDR3 has 18 amino acids. Germline lookup yields CDR1 SGHVS and CDR2 FNYEAQ. Trimming took 6 bases from V and 4 from J; bases not matched to a gene: 15. The CDR3 here is CASSRGASGRGAYNEQFF. The CDR3 DNA follows: TGTGCCAGCAGTAGGGGGGCTAGCGGGAGAGGGGCTTACAATGAGCAGTTCTTC.

CDR3 amino acids: CASSEALTRGAQPQHF. The DNA for the CDR3 is TGTGCCAGCAGTGAAGCGCTCACTCGAGGAGCTCAGCCCCAGCATTTT. The rearrangement links TRBV6-1 to TRBJ1-5; D remains ambiguous. Germline CDR1 MNHNS, CDR2 SASEGT. The CDR3 has 16 amino acids. Trimming removed 0 bases at V and 6 bases at J, with 15 bases between.

The gene calls are TRBV7-6 and TRBJ1-2, with 8 nucleotides matching TRBD1. The CDR3 loop spans 14 amino acids. The trim removed 4 bases at V and 7 bases at J, leaving 8 bases unmatched. Per the germline V gene, CDR1 is SGHVS and CDR2 is FNYEAQ. The CDR3 region has the DNA TGTGCCAGCAGCTCACCCGGGACAGGTCGTGGCTACACCTTC. It codes for CASSSPGTGRGYTF.

The V gene is TRBV5-1, the J gene TRBJ2-7; perhaps TRBD2 as D (6 bases). Germline V gene lookup returns CDR1 SGHRS and CDR2 YFSETQ. V was clipped by 3 bases and J by 4 bases, with 20 bases between them. CDR3 length: 16 amino acids. CDR3 sequence: CASSSPDNGGLYEQYF. DNA of the CDR3: TGCGCCAGCAGCTCGCCCGATAACGGGGGATTATACGAGCAGTACTTC.

The J gene is TRBJ2-1, the V gene TRBV5-1; D is possibly TRBD1 or TRBD2 (5 bases each). The CDR3 length is 15 residues. Germline lookup yields CDR1 SGHRS and CDR2 YFSETQ. V lost 4 bases to trimming and J lost 4 bases, with 15 bases between them. As DNA, the CDR3 is TGCGCCAGCAGCCTTACCGGGACGGCTTACAATGAGCAGTTCTTC. Translation: CASSLTGTAYNEQFF.